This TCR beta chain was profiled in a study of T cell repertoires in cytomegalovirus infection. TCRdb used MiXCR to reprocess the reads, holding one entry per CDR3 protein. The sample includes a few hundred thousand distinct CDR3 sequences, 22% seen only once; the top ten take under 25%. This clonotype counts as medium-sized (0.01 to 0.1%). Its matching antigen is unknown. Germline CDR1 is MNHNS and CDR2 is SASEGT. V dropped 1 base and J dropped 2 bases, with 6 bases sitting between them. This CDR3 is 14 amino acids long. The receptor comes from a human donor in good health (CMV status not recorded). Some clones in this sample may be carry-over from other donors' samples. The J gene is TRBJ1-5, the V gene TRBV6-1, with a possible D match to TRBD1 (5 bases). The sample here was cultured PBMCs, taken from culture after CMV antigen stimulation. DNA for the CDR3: TGTGCCAGCAGTGAAGGACAGCGCAATCAGCCCCAGCATTTT. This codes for CASSEGQRNQPQHF.